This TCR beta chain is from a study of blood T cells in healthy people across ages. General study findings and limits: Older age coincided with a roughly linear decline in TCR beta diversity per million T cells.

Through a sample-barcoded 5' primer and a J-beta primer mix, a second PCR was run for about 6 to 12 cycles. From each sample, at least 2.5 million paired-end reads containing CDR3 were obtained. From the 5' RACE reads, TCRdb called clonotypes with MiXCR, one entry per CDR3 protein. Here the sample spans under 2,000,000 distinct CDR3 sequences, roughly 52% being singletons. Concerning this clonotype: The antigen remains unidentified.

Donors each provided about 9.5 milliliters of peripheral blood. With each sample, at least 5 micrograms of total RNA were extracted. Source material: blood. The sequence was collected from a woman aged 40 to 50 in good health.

CDR3 loop: CASSLGLAGGGEQYF. The CDR3 DNA reads TGTGCCAGCAGCTTAGGACTAGCGGGGGGTGGGGAGCAGTACTTC. The chain is built from TRBV7-2 and TRBJ2-7, with 13 bases that match TRBD2. V gave up 1 base and J gave up 7 bases; unmatched junction bases: 4. This CDR3 has 15 residues. Germline V CDR1 and CDR2: SGHTA, FQGNSA.